The rows below give T cell receptor beta chains drawn from one sample of a study of cytomegalovirus exposure and HLA in healthy donors. Sequencing was performed with immunoSEQ multiplex PCR; in TCRdb, only in-frame clones are kept and a portion is missing. The sample includes about 160,000 clones, about 81% of them seen just once. Sequencing was performed on PBMCs. Receptor source: a woman aged 18-29 years in good health and CMV-seronegative. Both conserved end residues are part of each CDR3. A D gene is named only where the DNA matches it firmly. Size tells how often a clone was seen (once, few, many) or the class of an expanded clone, and some rows leave it out.

J	V	size	D	DNA	CDR3
TRBJ1-3	TRBV18	.	.	TGTGCCAGCTCACCTGCAGCTGGAAACACCATATATTTT	CASSPAAGNTIYF
TRBJ2-2	TRBV6-4	few	TRBD1	TGTGCCAGCAAAGGGACAGATACCGGGGAGCTGTTTTTT	CASKGTDTGELFF
TRBJ2-7	TRBV5-1	.	TRBD1	TGCGCCAGCAGCTTGGACATTTTAACCGGGACAGGGGACGAGCAGTACTTC	CASSLDILTGTGDEQYF
TRBJ2-7	TRBV27	once	TRBD1	TGTGCCAGCAGTCTGACAGGGGGGGTCTCCGAGCAGTACTTC	CASSLTGGVSEQYF
TRBJ1-2	TRBV7-9	.	.	TGTGCCAGCAGCCCATTAAACGGACAGTGGATCTATGGCTACACCTTC	CASSPLNGQWIYGYTF
TRBJ2-3	TRBV27	.	.	TGTGCCAGCAGTTTACTTAGTTCCTCTGATACGCAGTATTTT	CASSLLSSSDTQYF
TRBJ1-4	TRBV28	.	.	TGTGCCACCCGGGGGGTAGAGGAAAAACTGTTTTTT	CATRGVEEKLFF
TRBJ2-7	TRBV5-4	.	.	TGTGCCAACAGCTCGCGGGGGCGCCCCTACGAGCAGTACTTC	CANSSRGRPYEQYF
TRBJ1-2	TRBV6-1	few	.	TGTGCCAGCAGTGGACAGGCCGCTTATGGCTACACCTTC	CASSGQAAYGYTF
TRBJ1-1	TRBV7-6	.	TRBD1	TGTGCCAGCAGCTTAGCGCTTGGGACAGGACCTCCTCTTGGGGCTTTCTTT	CASSLALGTGPPLGAFF
TRBJ2-2	TRBV28	.	TRBD1	TGTGCCAGCAGTTCGGGACAGCTCACCGGGGAGCTGTTTTTT	CASSSGQLTGELFF
TRBJ2-7	TRBV14	.	TRBD2	TGTGCCAGCAGCCAAGGACTAGCGGGATACGAGCAGTACTTC	CASSQGLAGYEQYF
TRBJ1-2	TRBV4-1	.	.	TGCGCCAGCAGCCAAGATCTGGGGGCAGGGAACTATGGCTACACCTTC	CASSQDLGAGNYGYTF
TRBJ2-1	TRBV19	.	TRBD2	TGTGCCAGTAGTAAGGAAATAGCGGGGGGGCAGGGGTTCTTC	CASSKEIAGGQGFF
TRBJ2-1	TRBV7-8	.	TRBD2	TGTGCCAGCAGCTTAGTGACACTAGCGGTTCCCTACAATGAGCAGTTCTTC	CASSLVTLAVPYNEQFF
TRBJ2-5	TRBV5-4	.	TRBD2	TGTGCCAGCAGCTTTACTAGCGGGGGAGAAGAGACCCAGTACTTC	CASSFTSGGEETQYF
TRBJ2-7	TRBV7-9	.	TRBD1	TGTGCCAGCAGCTTGGGGACGGGACAGGGATCCTACGAGCAGTACTTC	CASSLGTGQGSYEQYF
TRBJ2-7	TRBV7-9	.	TRBD1	TGTGCCAGCAGCTCCACCGGGACAGGGCCCTACGAGCAGTACTTC	CASSSTGTGPYEQYF